The sequence of this T cell receptor (beta chain) was determined in a study of monozygotic twins with inflammatory bowel disease. Study-level points and caveats: Varied immunosuppressive treatments among patients may have increased repertoire variability.

Staff drew a roughly 2.6 ml blood sample from each donor. Of note for this clonotype: Its specificity is unknown.

Germline loops: CDR1 SGHAT, CDR2 FQNNGV. The CDR3 runs 20 residues. TCRdb reprocessed the 5' RACE reads and stores each CDR3 protein as one record, lacking DNA. In total, the table holds some 150,000 distinct CDR3 sequences. Sequenced sample: blood. The receptor was isolated from a human donor with ulcerative colitis or Crohn's disease, or a healthy co-twin of an affected twin (not recorded which). V usage is TRBV11-2 and J usage is TRBJ2-7; TCRdb's D call, TRBD2, is unchecked because there is no DNA. The CDR3 loop reads CASSRLPLGQTLRSSYEQYF.